The text below deals with one T cell receptor beta chain. The antigen is unknown. Template switching introduced a universal primer site, and the cDNA bore unique molecular identifiers. MiXCR, applied by TCRdb to the 5' RACE reads, yields one record per CDR3 protein. Among some 1,700,000 distinct CDR3 sequences listed, less than 40% were seen once. This sample stems from a study of identical twins. V was pared by 0 bases and J by 6 bases, with 7 bases of the junction left unmatched. In germline, CDR1 is MNHNY, CDR2 SVGAGI (reference sequence). This CDR3 has 17 residues. Study results and limitations: Low generation-probability sequences were in excess among twin-shared out-of-frame alpha sequences. High-abundance cord blood beta clonotypes had fewer insertions; memory repertoires showed none. The models systematically underestimated how much out-of-frame TCR alpha was shared in monozygotic twins.

Sequenced: cord blood. The chain combines TRBV6-6 with TRBJ1-6, with 8 bases lining up with TRBD1. The receptor's source is a newborn girl in good health. The CDR3: CASSYSKNTGGNSPLHF. In nucleotides, the CDR3 is TGTGCCAGCAGTTACTCGAAAAACACAGGGGGTAATTCACCCCTCCACTTT.